A selection of T cell receptor beta chains follows, all from one sample in a study of blood T cell repertoires in COVID-19. Some clones are missing from TCRdb's copy, which holds only in-frame ones; the method was immunoSEQ multiplex PCR. The repertoire consists of 300,000 to 350,000 clones, with around 90% occurring once and the leading ten covering around 9%. The specimen sequenced was PBMCs or T cells enriched from blood (not recorded which). These receptor sequences come from a woman between 18 and 30 years old who had recovered from COVID-19. CDR3s include the opening cysteine and the closing phenylalanine or tryptophan. Fields, in order: clone size, D gene, V gene, J gene, CDR3 protein, CDR3 DNA. A D gene is named only where the DNA matches it firmly. Some rows mark clone size as missing; the rest say once, few, many or name a class of expanded clone.

clone_size: NA
d_call: NA
v_call: TRBV3-1/TRBV3-2
j_call: TRBJ1-4
cdr3_aa: CASSQDRKLAGPKNEKLFF
cdr3_nt: TGTGCCAGCAGCCAAGATAGAAAGCTTGCAGGTCCGAAGAATGAAAAACTGTTTTTT

clone_size: NA
d_call: TRBD1
v_call: TRBV30
j_call: TRBJ1-5
cdr3_aa: CAWSVRDRDQPQHF
cdr3_nt: TGTGCCTGGAGTGTACGGGACAGGGATCAGCCCCAGCATTTT

clone_size: NA
d_call: NA
v_call: TRBV29-1
j_call: TRBJ1-3
cdr3_aa: CSVESGSGNTIYF
cdr3_nt: TGCAGCGTTGAATCAGGGTCTGGAAACACCATATATTTT

clone_size: NA
d_call: TRBD2
v_call: TRBV5-1
j_call: TRBJ2-5
cdr3_aa: CASSIGLAGGPDLYQETQYF
cdr3_nt: TGCGCCAGCAGCATCGGACTAGCGGGGGGCCCAGACCTGTACCAAGAGACCCAGTACTTC

clone_size: NA
d_call: NA
v_call: TRBV28
j_call: TRBJ2-6
cdr3_aa: CASSFGGSGANVLTF
cdr3_nt: TGTGCCAGCAGTTTCGGGGGCTCTGGGGCCAACGTCCTGACTTTC

clone_size: few
d_call: NA
v_call: TRBV5-6
j_call: TRBJ2-7
cdr3_aa: CASSPRADSYEQYF
cdr3_nt: TGTGCCAGCAGCCCCCGCGCTGATTCCTACGAGCAGTACTTC

clone_size: NA
d_call: NA
v_call: TRBV30
j_call: TRBJ1-2
cdr3_aa: CAWSASGNYGYTF
cdr3_nt: TGTGCCTGGAGTGCCTCAGGGAACTATGGCTACACCTTC

clone_size: NA
d_call: NA
v_call: TRBV18
j_call: TRBJ1-2
cdr3_aa: CASSGGQKGYTF
cdr3_nt: TGTGCCAGCTCAGGCGGACAGAAGGGCTACACCTTC

clone_size: NA
d_call: NA
v_call: TRBV5-1
j_call: TRBJ1-1
cdr3_aa: CASSFNAGTPYTEAFF
cdr3_nt: TGCGCCAGCAGCTTCAATGCGGGGACGCCGTACACTGAAGCTTTCTTT

clone_size: NA
d_call: NA
v_call: TRBV28
j_call: TRBJ2-7
cdr3_aa: CASSLGGVEREQYF
cdr3_nt: TGTGCCAGCAGTTTAGGCGGAGTGGAGAGGGAGCAGTACTTC

clone_size: NA
d_call: NA
v_call: TRBV4-2
j_call: TRBJ1-2
cdr3_aa: CASSQAGGIYGYTF
cdr3_nt: TGTGCCAGCAGCCAAGCGGGGGGAATCTATGGCTACACCTTC

clone_size: NA
d_call: TRBD2
v_call: TRBV9
j_call: TRBJ2-1
cdr3_aa: CASSVAIAGVEQFF
cdr3_nt: TGTGCCAGCAGCGTAGCCATTGCGGGAGTCGAGCAGTTCTTC

clone_size: NA
d_call: NA
v_call: TRBV2
j_call: TRBJ1-2
cdr3_aa: CASSEAQGAYGYTF
cdr3_nt: TGTGCCAGCAGTGAAGCGCAGGGCGCCTATGGCTACACCTTC

clone_size: once
d_call: NA
v_call: TRBV9
j_call: TRBJ1-4
cdr3_aa: CASSAFDGLEGGNEKLFF
cdr3_nt: TGTGCCAGCAGCGCCTTCGATGGGCTCGAGGGAGGTAATGAAAAACTGTTTTTT

clone_size: NA
d_call: TRBD2
v_call: TRBV4-2
j_call: TRBJ2-3
cdr3_aa: CASSQGLADSFSTDTQYF
cdr3_nt: TGTGCCAGCAGCCAAGGACTAGCGGATTCCTTTAGCACAGATACGCAGTATTTT

clone_size: NA
d_call: NA
v_call: TRBV28
j_call: TRBJ2-5
cdr3_aa: CASSSAGTGETQYF
cdr3_nt: TGTGCCAGCAGTTCGGCTGGGACTGGGGAGACCCAGTACTTC

clone_size: NA
d_call: NA
v_call: TRBV28
j_call: TRBJ2-7
cdr3_aa: CASSHASVSSYEQYF
cdr3_nt: TGTGCCAGCAGTCACGCTAGCGTAAGCTCCTACGAGCAGTACTTC

clone_size: NA
d_call: NA
v_call: TRBV24-1
j_call: TRBJ2-2
cdr3_aa: CATSDFPGFTGELFF
cdr3_nt: TGTGCCACCAGCGATTTCCCCGGGTTCACCGGGGAGCTGTTTTTT

clone_size: NA
d_call: TRBD1
v_call: TRBV25-1
j_call: TRBJ2-1
cdr3_aa: CASSEYRGLGNEQFF
cdr3_nt: TGTGCCAGCAGTGAGTACAGGGGGCTGGGGAATGAGCAGTTCTTC

clone_size: NA
d_call: TRBD2
v_call: TRBV6-5
j_call: TRBJ2-5
cdr3_aa: CASRLAGGQETQYF
cdr3_nt: TGTGCCAGCAGGCTAGCGGGGGGCCAAGAGACCCAGTACTTC

clone_size: NA
d_call: NA
v_call: TRBV28
j_call: TRBJ1-4
cdr3_aa: CASSPGRINEKLFF
cdr3_nt: TGTGCCAGCAGTCCCGGGAGGATTAATGAAAAACTGTTTTTT

clone_size: NA
d_call: NA
v_call: TRBV7-6
j_call: TRBJ1-3
cdr3_aa: CASAHPGNTIYF
cdr3_nt: TGTGCCAGCGCGCATCCTGGAAACACCATATATTTT

clone_size: NA
d_call: NA
v_call: TRBV4-2
j_call: TRBJ1-1
cdr3_aa: CASSQDARGTGREAFF
cdr3_nt: TGTGCCAGCAGCCAAGATGCCAGGGGAACGGGGCGTGAAGCTTTCTTT

clone_size: NA
d_call: TRBD1
v_call: TRBV7-9
j_call: TRBJ1-5
cdr3_aa: CASSGTGSSNQPQHF
cdr3_nt: TGTGCCAGCAGCGGGACAGGGTCTAGCAATCAGCCCCAGCATTTT

clone_size: NA
d_call: TRBD2
v_call: TRBV9
j_call: TRBJ2-1
cdr3_aa: CASSYLGLAGVDEQFF
cdr3_nt: TGTGCCAGCAGCTACCTCGGACTAGCGGGGGTCGATGAGCAGTTCTTC

clone_size: NA
d_call: TRBD2
v_call: TRBV29-1
j_call: TRBJ2-1
cdr3_aa: CSVVLAGAVNEQFF
cdr3_nt: TGCAGCGTCGTACTAGCGGGAGCTGTAAATGAGCAGTTCTTC

clone_size: once
d_call: NA
v_call: TRBV2
j_call: TRBJ2-1
cdr3_aa: CASRLDSGYNEQFF
cdr3_nt: TGTGCCAGCAGATTGGACAGTGGGTACAATGAGCAGTTCTTC

clone_size: once
d_call: NA
v_call: TRBV28
j_call: TRBJ2-3
cdr3_aa: CASSVGTRHTDTQYF
cdr3_nt: TGTGCCAGCAGTGTCGGGACTCGTCACACAGATACGCAGTATTTT

clone_size: NA
d_call: NA
v_call: TRBV7-9
j_call: TRBJ2-2
cdr3_aa: CASSFPGLGNTGELFF
cdr3_nt: TGTGCCAGCAGCTTCCCCGGACTCGGGAACACCGGGGAGCTGTTTTTT

clone_size: NA
d_call: TRBD1
v_call: TRBV3-1/TRBV3-2
j_call: TRBJ2-7
cdr3_aa: CASSRTQGAGTSSYEQYF
cdr3_nt: TGTGCCAGCAGCCGGACCCAGGGGGCAGGGACCAGCTCCTACGAGCAGTACTTC

clone_size: NA
d_call: TRBD1
v_call: TRBV5-5
j_call: TRBJ1-2
cdr3_aa: CASSLAVQGASGDYGYTF
cdr3_nt: TGTGCCAGCAGCTTGGCAGTGCAGGGGGCGAGTGGCGACTATGGCTACACCTTC

clone_size: NA
d_call: TRBD2
v_call: TRBV24-1
j_call: TRBJ2-5
cdr3_aa: CATSLLAGGRETQYF
cdr3_nt: TGTGCCACCAGCCTCCTAGCGGGGGGGCGGGAGACCCAGTACTTC

clone_size: NA
d_call: NA
v_call: TRBV11-2
j_call: TRBJ2-2
cdr3_aa: CASSETDYGDTGELFF
cdr3_nt: TGTGCCAGCAGCGAAACGGATTACGGGGACACCGGGGAGCTGTTTTTT

clone_size: NA
d_call: TRBD1
v_call: TRBV6-6
j_call: TRBJ1-1
cdr3_aa: CASSYSTGTGEAFF
cdr3_nt: TGTGCCAGCAGTTACTCGACGGGGACAGGTGAAGCTTTCTTT

clone_size: few
d_call: NA
v_call: TRBV5-4
j_call: TRBJ1-6
cdr3_aa: CASSLDRGNNSPLHF
cdr3_nt: TGTGCCAGCAGCTTAGACCGGGGGAATAATTCACCCCTCCACTTT

clone_size: NA
d_call: TRBD2
v_call: TRBV5-1
j_call: TRBJ2-7
cdr3_aa: CASSSGTSSSYEQYF
cdr3_nt: TGCGCCAGCAGCTCCGGGACTAGCAGTTCCTACGAGCAGTACTTC

clone_size: NA
d_call: NA
v_call: TRBV27
j_call: TRBJ1-2
cdr3_aa: CASSSGNYGYTF
cdr3_nt: TGTGCCAGCAGTTCCGGTAACTATGGCTACACCTTC

clone_size: NA
d_call: TRBD2
v_call: TRBV4-1
j_call: TRBJ2-3
cdr3_aa: CASSRGLAGGPVLGDGTDTQYF
cdr3_nt: TGCGCCAGCAGCCGCGGACTAGCGGGGGGGCCGGTCCTGGGGGATGGCACAGATACGCAGTATTTT

clone_size: few
d_call: TRBD1
v_call: TRBV30
j_call: TRBJ1-6
cdr3_aa: CAWSLGQENSPLHF
cdr3_nt: TGTGCCTGGAGTCTAGGACAGGAAAATTCACCCCTCCACTTT

clone_size: NA
d_call: TRBD2
v_call: TRBV2
j_call: TRBJ2-3
cdr3_aa: CASSGLAGGGDTQYF
cdr3_nt: TGTGCCAGCAGTGGACTAGCGGGGGGCGGGGATACGCAGTATTTT

clone_size: NA
d_call: NA
v_call: TRBV6-5
j_call: TRBJ2-5
cdr3_aa: CASTSLAMGLGTQYF
cdr3_nt: TGTGCCAGCACCTCACTAGCCATGGGGCTGGGGACCCAGTACTTC

clone_size: NA
d_call: NA
v_call: TRBV28
j_call: TRBJ1-1
cdr3_aa: CATGNTEAFF
cdr3_nt: TGTGCTACGGGTAACACTGAAGCTTTCTTT

clone_size: NA
d_call: TRBD1
v_call: TRBV5-4
j_call: TRBJ1-2
cdr3_aa: CASSPGTGAYGYTF
cdr3_nt: TGTGCCAGCAGCCCCGGGACAGGGGCTTATGGCTACACCTTC

clone_size: NA
d_call: NA
v_call: TRBV5-1
j_call: TRBJ1-6
cdr3_aa: CASSFSGSSYNSPLHF
cdr3_nt: TGCGCCAGCAGCTTCTCGGGAAGCTCCTATAATTCACCCCTCCACTTT

clone_size: NA
d_call: TRBD1
v_call: TRBV3-1/TRBV3-2
j_call: TRBJ1-2
cdr3_aa: CASSQGFPQGRSGYTF
cdr3_nt: TGTGCCAGCAGCCAAGGATTTCCACAGGGGAGGTCTGGCTACACCTTC

clone_size: NA
d_call: NA
v_call: TRBV21-1
j_call: TRBJ2-5
cdr3_aa: CASSTGGVIGGETQYF
cdr3_nt: TGTGCCAGCAGCACTGGGGGGGTAATCGGTGGAGAGACCCAGTACTTC

clone_size: NA
d_call: NA
v_call: TRBV7-9
j_call: TRBJ1-2
cdr3_aa: CASSLGAFNYGYTF
cdr3_nt: TGTGCCAGCAGCTTAGGTGCGTTCAACTATGGCTACACCTTC

clone_size: NA
d_call: NA
v_call: TRBV7-2
j_call: TRBJ1-2
cdr3_aa: CASRTRGSANGYTF
cdr3_nt: TGTGCCAGCAGAACCCGTGGCAGCGCGAATGGCTACACCTTC

clone_size: NA
d_call: NA
v_call: TRBV6-4
j_call: TRBJ1-2
cdr3_aa: CASSAEGTVGGYTF
cdr3_nt: TGTGCCAGCAGTGCCGAAGGCACAGTCGGCGGCTACACCTTC

clone_size: NA
d_call: NA
v_call: TRBV30
j_call: TRBJ2-6
cdr3_aa: CAWSVKLAGANVLTF
cdr3_nt: TGTGCCTGGAGTGTTAAACTAGCTGGGGCCAACGTCCTGACTTTC

clone_size: NA
d_call: NA
v_call: TRBV7-3
j_call: TRBJ2-5
cdr3_aa: CASSLGGLLQETQYF
cdr3_nt: TGTGCCAGCTCACTGGGAGGTCTCCTTCAAGAGACCCAGTACTTC

clone_size: NA
d_call: TRBD1
v_call: TRBV30
j_call: TRBJ1-2
cdr3_aa: CAWGSGTGYDYTF
cdr3_nt: TGTGCCTGGGGATCCGGGACAGGGTACGACTACACCTTC